These 6 T cell receptor beta chains share one sample of origin, sequenced in a study of radiation and T cells in renal cell carcinoma. Sequencing was performed with immunoSEQ multiplex PCR; in TCRdb, only in-frame clones are kept and a portion is missing. The table includes 130,000 or so clones, around four fifths detected once. Described time point: baseline pretreatment blood. Treatment of the sample: 15 Gy SBRT to primary tumor, nephrectomy 4 weeks later. Sequencing used blood, obtained from a patient whose treatment included radiotherapy and nephrectomy. The receptors were sampled from a woman in her fifties or sixties with renal cell carcinoma.

This clone was seen once. This sequence joins TRBV20-1 and TRBJ2-1, with unresolved D. The germline gives CDR1 DFQATT, CDR2 SNEGSKA (reference sequence). The CDR3 is made up of 11 amino acids. The V end was cut by 6 bases, the J end by 4 bases, with 7 bases between. CDR3 sequence reads: CSATFYNEQFF. CDR3 bases: TGCAGTGCCACGTTTTACAATGAGCAGTTCTTC.

The chain joins TRBV19 to TRBJ2-1, with D hard to call. This CDR3 contains 16 residues. V was pared by 1 base and J by 0 bases, with 10 bases between. Germline V gene sequence: CDR1 LNHDA, CDR2 SQIVND (reference sequence). CDR3 in DNA: TGTGCCAGTAGTATAGTAGCCGGTATCTCCTACAATGAGCAGTTCTTC. It is translated as CASSIVAGISYNEQFF.

V and J are TRBV7-9 and TRBJ2-7; D ambiguous. Germline V gene data show CDR1 as SEHNR and CDR2 as FQNEAQ (reference sequence). V was cut by 1 base and J by 3 bases, with 4 bases left in between. The CDR3 is 12 residues long. CDR3 sequence reads: CASSLGSYEQYF. The DNA for the CDR3 is TGTGCCAGCAGCTTAGGCAGCTACGAGCAGTACTTC.

V is TRBV27 and J is TRBJ1-2, with a tentative D call TRBD1 (5 bases). This CDR3 spans 13 amino acids. Trimming took off 6 bases at V and 8 bases at J, with 16 bases between the two ends. Germline assignment: CDR1 MNHEY and CDR2 SMNVEV (reference sequence). The CDR3 DNA reads as TGTGCCAGCAGAGGAAACAGACAGCTCGGCTACACCTTC. Its translation: CASRGNRQLGYTF.

The chain employs TRBV7-8 and TRBJ2-1, with D perhaps matching TRBD1 (6 bases). Trimming stripped 1 base from V and 8 bases from J, with 12 bases between. The germline CDR1 and CDR2 sequences are SGHVS and FQNEAQ. This CDR3 spans 14 amino acids. CDR3 in amino acids: CASSLVSGADEQFF. CDR3 nucleotides: TGTGCCAGCAGCTTAGTTTCAGGGGCTGATGAGCAGTTCTTC.

The genes are TRBV6-1 and TRBJ2-7; 13 nucleotides agree with TRBD2. V trimming: 8 bases; J trimming: 3 bases; junction bases outside the gene matches: 7. Germline V gene data show CDR1 as MNHNS and CDR2 as SASEGT. CDR3 size: 15 residues. CDR3 in amino acids: CASGPGTSGIYEQYF. CDR3 in DNA: TGTGCCAGCGGCCCCGGGACTAGCGGGATCTACGAGCAGTACTTC.